These 11 T cell receptor beta chains share one sample of origin, sequenced in a study of blood T cell repertoires in COVID-19. The method was immunoSEQ multiplex PCR; TCRdb's version includes in-frame clones alone and lacks a portion of them. Of fewer than 250,000 clones detected, about nine tenths appear once; the ten largest clones hold around a tenth. The sample comprised peripheral blood. These receptors were taken from a man between 50 and 59 years old with COVID-19, enrolled during active disease.

This rearrangement joins TRBV6-6 to TRBJ1-5; 7 bases agree with TRBD1. V was clipped by 2 bases and J by 9 bases; unmatched bases: 10. The germline V gene encodes CDR1 MNHNY and CDR2 SVGAGI (reference sequence). The CDR3 has 15 residues. The CDR3 DNA reads TGTGCCAGCAGTTACCCGACAGGGAAGGGGACGCCCCAGCATTTT. This sequence encodes CASSYPTGKGTPQHF.

The chain combines TRBV25-1 with TRBJ1-4; 10 nucleotides align to TRBD1. Per the germline V gene, CDR1 is MGHDK and CDR2 is SYGVNS. The CDR3 is made up of 17 amino acids. V shed 1 base, J shed 7 bases, and the junction held 9 bases outside the gene matches. The CDR3: CASSEFFRDRGFEKLFF. The DNA of the CDR3 is TGTGCCAGCAGTGAATTCTTTCGGGACAGGGGATTTGAAAAACTGTTTTTT.

The chain joins TRBV15 to TRBJ2-1; perhaps TRBD1 as D (6 bases). This CDR3 comprises 13 residues. From germline, CDR1 is LNHNV and CDR2 YYDKDF (reference sequence). Trimming cost V 5 bases and J 5 bases, with 10 bases left between them. This CDR3 reads CATSLGQNNEQFF. The CDR3 DNA reads as TGTGCCACCAGCCTCGGACAGAACAATGAGCAGTTCTTC. The whole variable domain, filled in from reference TRBV15 and TRBJ2-1, reads DAMVIQNPRYQVTQFGKPVTLSCSQTLNHNVMYWYQQKSSQAPKLLFHYYDKDFNNEADTPDNFQSRRPNTSFCFLDIRSPGLGDTAMYLCATSLGQNNEQFFGPGTRLTVL.

This clone was seen just once. The rearrangement uses TRBV6-5 and TRBJ1-2, with 10 bases aligning to TRBD1. Germline CDR1 MNHEY, CDR2 SVGAGI. The CDR3 has 15 residues. Trimming removed 9 bases from V and 5 bases from J; junction bases left unmatched: 12. CDR3 region: CASRSGTGDRYGYTF. The CDR3 region has the DNA TGTGCCAGTAGATCCGGGACAGGGGACCGGTATGGCTACACCTTC.

This sequence joins TRBV5-4 and TRBJ2-3, with D maybe TRBD1 (6 bases). Trimming took 1 base from V and 2 from J, leaving 11 bases between them. Germline V gene lookup returns CDR1 SGHNT and CDR2 YYREEE (reference sequence). CDR3 length: 15 amino acids. CDR3 sequence: CASSLSGVLTDTQYF. Here the CDR3 DNA reads TGTGCCAGCAGCTTGTCAGGGGTCCTCACAGATACGCAGTATTTT.

This chain uses TRBV5-1 with TRBJ1-1, with D possibly being TRBD1 (6 bases). Germline V gene sequence: CDR1 SGHRS, CDR2 YFSETQ. The CDR3 covers 18 residues. The germline V and J ends were trimmed by 0 bases and 6 bases, with 24 bases remaining between them. CDR3 DNA sequence: TGCGCCAGCAGCTTGGACGTGCGGCGTGGACAGCTTTCGGCTGAAGCTTTCTTT. Protein product: CASSLDVRRGQLSAEAFF.

J is TRBJ2-5 and V is TRBV10-2; no clear D gene. The CDR3 consists of 13 residues. The germline CDR1 and CDR2 sequences are WSHSY and SAAADI. The ends were cut back, 0 bases at V and 4 bases at J, with 6 bases in the middle. CDR3 bases: TGCGCCAGCAGTGAGTCTAGCAGAGAGACCCAGTACTTC. Protein sequence: CASSESSRETQYF.

This chain joins TRBV4-2 and TRBJ1-5; 9 positions agree with TRBD1. V was pared by 3 bases and J by 4 bases, with 1 base of the junction left unmatched. The germline gives CDR1 LGHNA, CDR2 YNFKEQ. The CDR3 sequence is 14 residues long. The CDR3 sequence is CASSHGQGNQPQHF. The CDR3 nucleotides read TGTGCCAGCAGCCACGGACAGGGGAATCAGCCCCAGCATTTT.

This rearrangement joins TRBV19 to TRBJ1-1; D is possibly TRBD1 (6 bases). CDR1 and CDR2 (germline): LNHDA, SQIVND (reference sequence). CDR3 length: 13 amino acids. The V and J ends lost 5 bases and 3 bases respectively, with 10 bases between them. CDR3 loop: CASSHREDTEAFF. Here the CDR3 DNA reads TGTGCCAGTAGTCACAGGGAAGACACTGAAGCTTTCTTT.

In its sample, this clone was seen a few times. The rearrangement uses TRBV18 and TRBJ2-7; TRBD2 is a possible D gene (7 bases). Germline V gene lookup returns CDR1 KGHSH and CDR2 LQKENI. V gave up 3 bases and J gave up 6 bases, with 18 bases separating them. The CDR3 is made up of 15 amino acids. Here the CDR3 DNA reads TGTGCCAGCTCACCGACAGGTACGACGGGGGGCGAGCAGTACTTC. Amino acid sequence: CASSPTGTTGGEQYF.

The V and J genes are TRBV7-2 and TRBJ1-5, with unresolved D. V dropped 1 base and J dropped 0 bases, with 13 bases sitting between them. The germline V gene encodes CDR1 SGHTA and CDR2 FQGNSA. The CDR3 consists of 17 residues. The CDR3 protein is CASSLVFERNSNQPQHF. The CDR3 DNA reads TGTGCCAGCAGCTTAGTATTCGAGAGGAATAGCAATCAGCCCCAGCATTTT.